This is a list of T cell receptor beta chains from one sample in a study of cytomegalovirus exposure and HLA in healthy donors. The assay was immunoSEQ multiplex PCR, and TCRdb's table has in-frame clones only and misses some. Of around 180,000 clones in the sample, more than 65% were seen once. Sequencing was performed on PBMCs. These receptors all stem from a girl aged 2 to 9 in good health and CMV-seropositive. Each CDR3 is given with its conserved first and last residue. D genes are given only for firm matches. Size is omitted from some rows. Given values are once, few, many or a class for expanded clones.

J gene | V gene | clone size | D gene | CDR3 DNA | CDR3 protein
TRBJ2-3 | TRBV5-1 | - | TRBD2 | TGCGCCAGCAGCTTGGCTCTAGCGGGGGACTACACAGATACGCAGTATTTT | CASSLALAGDYTDTQYF
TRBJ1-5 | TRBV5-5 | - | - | TGTGCCAGCAGCTTGGTGGCAGAAAGCAATCAGCCCCAGCATTTT | CASSLVAESNQPQHF
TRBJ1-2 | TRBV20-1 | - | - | TGCAGTGCCTTACTCGAGATGGGCTACACCTTC | CSALLEMGYTF
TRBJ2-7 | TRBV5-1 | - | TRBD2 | TGCGCCAGCAGCTTAGATCGTCGCGGAGGGAGGGACGCCTACGAGCAGTACTTC | CASSLDRRGGRDAYEQYF
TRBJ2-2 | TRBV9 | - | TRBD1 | TGTGCCAGCAGCGTAACCCCGATGACAGGGACGAACACCGGGGAGCTGTTTTTT | CASSVTPMTGTNTGELFF
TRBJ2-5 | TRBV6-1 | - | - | TGTGCCAGCAGTACAGAAACCAGGGAGACCCAGTACTTC | CASSTETRETQYF
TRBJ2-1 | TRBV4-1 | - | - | TGCGCCAGCAGCCAAGATGAGGCTCGGCAGCTTAGCTCCTACAATGAGCAGTTCTTC | CASSQDEARQLSSYNEQFF
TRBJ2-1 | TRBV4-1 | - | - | TGCGCCAGCAGCCAAGTCCTCCCCCGCGATGAGCAGTTCTTC | CASSQVLPRDEQFF
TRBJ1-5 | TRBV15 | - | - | TGTGCCACCAGCAGAGATGAGGTGGCGGGTCAGCCCCAGCATTTT | CATSRDEVAGQPQHF
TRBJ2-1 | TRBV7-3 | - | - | TGTGCCAGCAGCTTAGGGAGAACCTACAATGAGCAGTTCTTC | CASSLGRTYNEQFF
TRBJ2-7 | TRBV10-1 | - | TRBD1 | TGCGCCAGCAGTACCGGGACAGGGGGCCGGGAGCAGTACTTC | CASSTGTGGREQYF
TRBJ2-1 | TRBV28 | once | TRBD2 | TGTGCCAGCAGTCACGGCCTGAGCGGGAGGGCCCGCGATGAGCAGTTCTTC | CASSHGLSGRARDEQFF
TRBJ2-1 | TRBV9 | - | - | TGTGCCAGCAGCTCCTGGACAAACTACAATGAGCAGTTCTTC | CASSSWTNYNEQFF
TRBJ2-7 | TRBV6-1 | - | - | TGTGCCAGCAGCGACTTCGGTGAGGGATACGAGCAGTACTTC | CASSDFGEGYEQYF
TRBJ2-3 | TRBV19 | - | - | TGTGCCAGTAGTCGGCGGGTTAGCACAGATACGCAGTATTTT | CASSRRVSTDTQYF
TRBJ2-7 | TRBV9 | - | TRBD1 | TGTGCCAGCAGCGTAGCGGCAGGGGGTAACACACTCCAATACGAGCAGTACTTC | CASSVAAGGNTLQYEQYF
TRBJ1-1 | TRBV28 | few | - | TGTGCCAGCAGTGCTGGGTCCGAGGGTGAAGCTTTCTTT | CASSAGSEGEAFF
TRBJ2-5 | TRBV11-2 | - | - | TGTGCCAGCAGCCCCTATGGACGGACTTGGGAGACCCAGTACTTC | CASSPYGRTWETQYF
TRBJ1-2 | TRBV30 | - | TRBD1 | TGTGCCTGGGACAGGGGTGGATATGGCTACACCTTC | CAWDRGGYGYTF
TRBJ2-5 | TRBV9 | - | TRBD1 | TGTGCCAGCAGCGTAGCGGGGGGACAGGGGCAAGAGACCCAGTACTTC | CASSVAGGQGQETQYF
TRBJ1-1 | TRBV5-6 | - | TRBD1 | TGTGCCAGCTTGAGGACAGGGGACACTGAAGCTTTCTTT | CASLRTGDTEAFF
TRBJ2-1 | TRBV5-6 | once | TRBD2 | TGTGCCAGCAGGGAAACCGGGACTAGCGGACCCTTAAATGAGCAGTTCTTC | CASRETGTSGPLNEQFF
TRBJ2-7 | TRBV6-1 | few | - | TGTGCCAGCAGTGGACACTACGAGCAGTACTTC | CASSGHYEQYF
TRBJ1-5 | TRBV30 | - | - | TGTGCCTGGAGTGCACAGGACTATAGCAATCAGCCCCAGCATTTT | CAWSAQDYSNQPQHF
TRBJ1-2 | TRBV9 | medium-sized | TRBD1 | TGTGCCAGCAGCGCTCCAGGGGGCAGCGCGGATGGCTACACCTTC | CASSAPGGSADGYTF
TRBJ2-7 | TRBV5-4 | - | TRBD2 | TGTGCCAGCAGCCAAGATGGGACTAGCGGCTACGAGCAGTACTTC | CASSQDGTSGYEQYF
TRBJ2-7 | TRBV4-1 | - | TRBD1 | TGCGCCAGCAGCCAGGGACAGGGATCATTCAGCTCCTACGAGCAGTACTTC | CASSQGQGSFSSYEQYF
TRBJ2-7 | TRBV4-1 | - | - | TGCGCCAGCAGCCAAGTGCCATTAGATACCTACGAGCAGTACTTC | CASSQVPLDTYEQYF
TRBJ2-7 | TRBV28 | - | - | TGTGCCAGCATCAAAACCGGCGTTAGGGGCGGTTACGAGCAGTACTTC | CASIKTGVRGGYEQYF
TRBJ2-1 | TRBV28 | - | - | TGTGCCAGCAGCAGGGTACAAGTCTACAATGAGCAGTTCTTC | CASSRVQVYNEQFF
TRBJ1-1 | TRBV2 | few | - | TGTGCCAGCAGTGCAGGTTCAGCTTTCTTT | CASSAGSAFF
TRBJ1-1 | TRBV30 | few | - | TGTGCCTGGGGACAATTCACTGAAGCTTTCTTT | CAWGQFTEAFF
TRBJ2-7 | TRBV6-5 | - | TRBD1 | TGTGCCAGCAGGGTGCAGGGGGCCTACGAGCAGTACTTC | CASRVQGAYEQYF
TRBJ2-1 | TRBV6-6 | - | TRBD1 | TGTGCCAGCAGTTTCGGACAGGGGTTCAATGAGCAGTTCTTC | CASSFGQGFNEQFF
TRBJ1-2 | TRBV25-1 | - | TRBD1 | TGTGCCAGCAGACAGACCGGGACAGGGGGCTATGGCTACACCTTC | CASRQTGTGGYGYTF
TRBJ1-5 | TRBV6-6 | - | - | TGTGCCAGCAGTTACTCGACGGGGTCAGACCAGCCCCAGCATTTT | CASSYSTGSDQPQHF
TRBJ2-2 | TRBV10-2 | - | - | TGCGCCAGCAGTGAGTTAAGGGGCGGGGAGCTGTTTTTT | CASSELRGGELFF
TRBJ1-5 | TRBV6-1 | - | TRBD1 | TGTGCCAGCAGAGGGTTAACAGGGGTCAATCAGCCCCAGCATTTT | CASRGLTGVNQPQHF
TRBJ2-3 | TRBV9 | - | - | TGTGCCAGCAGCGTAGATGGTCACGGACTTACAGATACGCAGTATTTT | CASSVDGHGLTDTQYF
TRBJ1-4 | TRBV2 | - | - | TGTGCCAGCAGCGGACAGTATGAAAAACTGTTTTTT | CASSGQYEKLFF
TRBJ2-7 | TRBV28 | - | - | TGTGCCAGCAGTCCTAGAGTGGCCCTGAGCTCCTACGAGCAGTACTTC | CASSPRVALSSYEQYF
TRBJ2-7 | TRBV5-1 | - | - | TGCGCCAGCAGCTTGGTACAGGGAACCTACGAGCAGTACTTC | CASSLVQGTYEQYF
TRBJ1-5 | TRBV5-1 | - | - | TGCGCCAGTAGAGGTCAGGGTGAATTGGAACAGCCCCAGCATTTT | CASRGQGELEQPQHF
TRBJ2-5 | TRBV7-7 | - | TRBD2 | TGTGCCAGCAGTTCAGGACTAGCGGGGCTAGAAGAGACCCAGTACTTC | CASSSGLAGLEETQYF
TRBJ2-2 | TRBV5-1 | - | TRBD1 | TGCGCCAGCAGCCGGACAGGCGACACCGGGGAGCTGTTTTTT | CASSRTGDTGELFF
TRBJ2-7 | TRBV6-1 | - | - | TGTGCCAGCAGTGAAGCGCTTCTCCGGGGAGGGGGTGGGCAGTACTTC | CASSEALLRGGGGQYF
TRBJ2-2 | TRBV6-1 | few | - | TGTGCCAGCAGTGAAGGGGCGGGGTGGGACACCGGGGAGCTGTTTTTT | CASSEGAGWDTGELFF
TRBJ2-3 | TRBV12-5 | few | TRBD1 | TGTGCTAGCGATCTAGGACAGGGAGAGACAGATACGCAGTATTTT | CASDLGQGETDTQYF
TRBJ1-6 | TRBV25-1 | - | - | TGTGCCAGCAGTGATCCCCAGGGTGCGAATTCACCCCTCCACTTT | CASSDPQGANSPLHF
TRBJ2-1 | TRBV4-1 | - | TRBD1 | TGCGCCAGCAGCCAAGAAGCCGCGAGGGACAGTGAGCAGTTCTTC | CASSQEAARDSEQFF
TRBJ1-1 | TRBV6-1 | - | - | TGTGCCAGCAGCGCAGGCGAGTACTGTCGAGCTTTCTTT | CASSAGEYCRAFF
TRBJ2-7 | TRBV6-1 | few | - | TGTGCCAGCAGTGAAGTTATAGCGTACGAGCAGTACTTC | CASSEVIAYEQYF
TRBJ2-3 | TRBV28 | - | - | TGTGCCAGCAGTCCCCCCCGACTGGGAGATACGCAGTATTTT | CASSPPRLGDTQYF
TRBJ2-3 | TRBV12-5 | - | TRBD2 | TGTGCTAGTGGAATTAGCGGGGGCACAGATACGCAGTATTTT | CASGISGGTDTQYF
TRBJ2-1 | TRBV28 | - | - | TGTGCCAGCAGCTTTAATGAGCAGTTCTTC | CASSFNEQFF
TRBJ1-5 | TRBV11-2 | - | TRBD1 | TGTGCCAGCAGCTTAGTGGGACAGGGAGGTCAGCCCCAGCATTTT | CASSLVGQGGQPQHF
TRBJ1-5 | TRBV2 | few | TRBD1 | TGTGCCAGCAGTGCGGGGGACAGGGGGACCCAGCCCCAGCATTTT | CASSAGDRGTQPQHF
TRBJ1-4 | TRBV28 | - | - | TGTGCCAGCAGTTTAGTTGGTAGGGGAAAATTGTTTTTT | CASSLVGRGKLFF
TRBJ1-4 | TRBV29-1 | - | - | TGCAGCGGCCGGGGGGCTGATGAAAAACTGTTTTTT | CSGRGADEKLFF